This paragraph reports one T cell receptor beta chain. This specimen belongs to a study of blood T cell repertoires in COVID-19. Study information: Acute-phase and convalescent COVID-19 samples originated in the United States, Italy and Spain.

In the original workflow: The assay estimated nucleated cells by amplifying reference gene primers. TCRdb's copy holds only in-frame clones and misses some; the assay was immunoSEQ multiplex PCR. For V, J and clone size, that table is used; D and trimming come from the DNA. This table has 55,000 to 65,000 clones, 75% to 95% appearing once. The V and J ends lost 0 bases and 1 base, in that order; junction bases with no gene match: 10. This CDR3 has 18 residues. Germline CDR1 is LGHDT and CDR2 is YNNKEL (reference sequence). The sample consisted of peripheral blood. The sequence was obtained from a woman of 80 years or more with active COVID-19. The J gene is TRBJ2-5, the V gene TRBV3-1 (or the pseudogene TRBV3-2); 8 bases fit TRBD2. The CDR3 here is CASSQDLSGRPTQETQYF. The CDR3 nucleotides are TGTGCCAGCAGCCAAGATTTAAGCGGGAGACCCACCCAAGAGACCCAGTACTTC.